These 30 T cell receptor beta chains originate from one sample sequenced in a study of blood T cell repertoires in COVID-19. The method was immunoSEQ multiplex PCR; TCRdb's version includes in-frame clones alone and lacks a portion of them. The top ten clones hold 5.5% to 7.5% of a sample with 200,000 or so clones, around 86% of them seen once. Sample: peripheral blood. Receptors were obtained from a woman between 35 and 50 years old with acute or convalescent COVID-19.

The CDR3 nucleotides are TGTGCCAGCAGTCTTAGCACAGATACGCAGTATTTT. This codes for CASSLSTDTQYF. The chain recombines TRBV6-5 with TRBJ2-3; D not resolved. The CDR3 extends over 12 amino acids. V was cut by 5 bases and J by 0 bases, with 3 bases left in between. From germline, CDR1 is MNHEY and CDR2 SVGAGI.

As for this clone: The sample carries other DNA sequences with the same CDR3. The CDR3 nucleotides are TGTGCCAGCAGTAGCCCCGGGGGAGGCAATCAGCCCCAGCATTTT. Translating it yields CASSSPGGGNQPQHF. The genes are TRBV2 and TRBJ1-5, with a weak D call TRBD1 (5 bases). The CDR3 sequence is 15 residues long. From germline, CDR1 is SNHLY and CDR2 FYNNEI. Trimming cost V 5 bases and J 2 bases, with 13 bases left between them.

The sample holds many counts of this clone. The chain employs TRBV27 and TRBJ2-1; a weak D match, TRBD1 (5 bases). The V end lost 10 bases, the J end lost 0 bases, and 10 bases lay between the germline ends. The CDR3 extends over 13 amino acids. Germline V gene data show CDR1 as MNHEY and CDR2 as SMNVEV (reference sequence). DNA of the CDR3: TGTGCCACTCGACAGAGCTCCTACAATGAGCAGTTCTTC. It translates to CATRQSSYNEQFF.

This sequence joins TRBV5-1 and TRBJ2-7, with D perhaps matching TRBD1 (6 bases). CDR1 SGHRS and CDR2 YFSETQ come from the germline V gene. This CDR3 has 15 residues. Trimming took 1 base from V and 1 from J, leaving 12 bases between them. CDR3 loop: CASSLTGPVSYEQYF. The CDR3 DNA reads TGCGCCAGCAGCTTGACAGGGCCGGTATCCTACGAGCAGTACTTC.

This clone was seen just once. The chain carries TRBV4-1 and TRBJ2-3, with 10 positions matching TRBD2. The J segment lost 6 bases and the V segment lost 4 bases, leaving 10 bases of the junction unmatched. Germline V lookup: CDR1 MGHRA, CDR2 YSYEKL. The CDR3 contains 16 residues. The CDR3 DNA reads TGCGCCAGCAGCCCCCTTGGAGCGGGAGGGGGTGATACGCAGTATTTT. This encodes CASSPLGAGGGDTQYF.

This rearrangement joins TRBV30 to TRBJ1-3; D may be TRBD1 (5 bases). V lost 4 bases to trimming and J lost 9 bases, with 19 bases between them. The V gene's germline CDR1 is GTSNPN and CDR2 SVGIG (reference sequence). CDR3 length equals 14 residues. The CDR3 sequence is CAWTAILTRGTIYF. For the CDR3, the DNA is TGTGCCTGGACGGCGATCCTAACAAGGGGCACCATATATTTT. Complete variable domain (other parts from reference TRBV30 and TRBJ1-3): SQTIHQWPATLVQPVGSPLSLECTVEGTSNPNLYWYRQAAGRGLQLLFYSVGIGQISSEVPQNLSASRPQDRQFILSSKKLLLSDSGFYLCAWTAILTRGTIYFGEGSWLTVV.

This clone was seen a single time. This sequence joins TRBV10-3 and TRBJ2-3, with D possibly being TRBD1 (6 bases). Per the germline V gene, CDR1 is ENHRY and CDR2 is SYGVKD. The CDR3 consists of 15 residues. V was clipped by 5 bases and J by 0 bases, with 12 bases between them. CDR3 nucleotide sequence: TGTGCCATCAGTATCCAAGGGGGAAGCACAGATACGCAGTATTTT. The encoded protein is CAISIQGGSTDTQYF.

This clone has just a few counts. This rearrangement joins TRBV7-2 to TRBJ1-5; TRBD1 matches 8 bases. CDR3 length: 19 amino acids. The germline gives CDR1 SGHTA, CDR2 FQGNSA. Trimming removed 2 bases from V and 7 bases from J; junction bases left unmatched: 19. The CDR3 DNA sequence: TGTGCCAGCAGCTTATACAGATCCTCTGTTTACAGGGGGATGCAGCCCCAGCATTTT. Residues: CASSLYRSSVYRGMQPQHF.

The rearrangement uses TRBV2 and TRBJ2-5; D might be TRBD2 (6 bases). This CDR3 is built from 13 residues. The V gene lost 8 bases and the J gene lost 2 bases, with 12 bases spanning the gap. Germline CDR1 and CDR2: SNHLY and FYNNEI. This CDR3 reads CASGPGGQETQYF. Written as DNA, the CDR3 is TGTGCCAGCGGGCCAGGAGGGCAAGAGACCCAGTACTTC.

This clone was recorded at least ten times. The chain joins TRBV28 to TRBJ1-6; D uncertain. CDR1 MDHEN and CDR2 SYDVKM come from the germline V gene. The CDR3 is made up of 15 amino acids. The V and J ends lost 0 bases and 7 bases respectively, with 10 bases between them. The CDR3 DNA reads as TGTGCCAGCAGTTTATGGGCAATCCACAATTCACCCCTCCACTTT. It specifies CASSLWAIHNSPLHF.

This rearrangement joins TRBV5-1 to TRBJ1-4, with a weak D call TRBD1 (6 bases). This CDR3 contains 15 residues. V dropped 0 bases and J dropped 4 bases, with 10 bases sitting between them. The V gene's germline CDR1 is SGHRS and CDR2 YFSETQ. As DNA, the CDR3 is TGCGCCAGCAGCTTGGGGACAGATAATAATGAAAAACTGTTTTTT. This sequence encodes CASSLGTDNNEKLFF.

The chain is built from TRBV27 and TRBJ2-5, with D possibly TRBD1 on 6 matching bases. V dropped 2 bases and J dropped 0 bases, with 19 bases sitting between them. The CDR3 is made up of 18 amino acids. CDR1 is MNHEY and CDR2 is SMNVEV in the germline V gene (reference sequence). CDR3 sequence reads: CASSLIPLGQSYQETQYF. The CDR3 region has the DNA TGTGCCAGCAGTTTAATTCCTTTAGGACAGTCTTACCAAGAGACCCAGTACTTC.

This clone has just a few counts. V usage is TRBV28 and J usage is TRBJ2-6, with D perhaps matching TRBD1 (6 bases). The V end was cut by 10 bases, the J end by 0 bases, with 16 bases between. This CDR3 has 16 amino acids. CDR1 MDHEN and CDR2 SYDVKM come from the germline V gene. The CDR3 spells CATLVRGSSGANVLTF. CDR3 coding DNA: TGTGCCACCCTCGTGAGGGGGAGCTCTGGGGCCAACGTCCTGACTTTC.

This clone was recorded a few times. The rearrangement uses TRBV6-5 and TRBJ1-2; possible D gene TRBD1, 6 bases. V was clipped by 2 bases and J by 8 bases, with 15 bases between them. Germline V gene data show CDR1 as MNHEY and CDR2 as SVGAGI. The CDR3 runs to 14 residues. CDR3 protein: CASSYQPSGDGYTF. Written as DNA, the CDR3 is TGTGCCAGCAGTTACCAACCCTCAGGGGACGGCTACACCTTC.

This clone was detected only once. The rearrangement links TRBV4-2 to TRBJ2-2; possible D gene TRBD1, 6 bases. V lost 0 bases, J lost 2 bases, and 13 bases lay in between. This CDR3 contains 17 residues. The germline CDR1 and CDR2 sequences are LGHNA and YNFKEQ. In DNA, the CDR3 is TGTGCCAGCAGCCAAGAACTCGGACAGACAAACACCGGGGAGCTGTTTTTT. This sequence encodes CASSQELGQTNTGELFF.

V is TRBV11-2 and J is TRBJ2-2, with TRBD2 matching over 8 bases. The CDR3 sequence is 15 residues long. Trimming took 3 bases from V and 6 from J; bases not matched to a gene: 6. Per germline, CDR1 SGHAT and CDR2 FQNNGV. CDR3 nucleotide sequence: TGTGCCAGCAGCTTGAGCGGGGGCCTGGCCGGGGAGCTGTTTTTT. This encodes CASSLSGGLAGELFF.

This chain connects TRBV12-3 or TRBV12-4 to TRBJ2-1; TRBD2 might be the D (5 bases). There are 13 residues in the CDR3. With 6 bases removed from V and 7 bases from J, the gap between germline ends came to 13 bases. The CDR3 protein is CASSHRGLNEQFF. CDR3 bases: TGTGCCAGCAGCCATCGAGGGCTGAATGAGCAGTTCTTC.

V usage is TRBV28 and J usage is TRBJ2-6; D gene uncertain. The V gene's germline CDR1 is MDHEN and CDR2 SYDVKM. The CDR3 has 17 residues. V was shortened by 3 bases and J by 0 bases, with 12 bases between the two germline ends. The CDR3 DNA reads TGTGCCAGCAGTTTCCACCCCGTGAGCTCTGGGGCCAACGTCCTGACTTTC. It translates to CASSFHPVSSGANVLTF.

The V and J genes are TRBV10-3 and TRBJ1-2; a possible D gene is TRBD1 (5 bases). Germline V gene data show CDR1 as ENHRY and CDR2 as SYGVKD. CDR3 length equals 15 residues. The V and J ends lost 3 bases and 2 bases respectively, with 13 bases between them. The CDR3 region has the DNA TGTGCCATCAGTGATCTGGACACGCCGAACTATGGCTACACCTTC. It is translated as CAISDLDTPNYGYTF.

As DNA, the CDR3 is TGTGCCAGCTCACCACCGTCCGGGGGGTCTGTACCTGAGCAGTTCTTC. Translation: CASSPPSGGSVPEQFF. The rearrangement uses TRBV18 and TRBJ2-1; 7 nucleotides line up with TRBD2. J was trimmed by 9 bases and V by 0 bases; bases with no gene match: 11. The germline CDR1 and CDR2 sequences are KGHSH and LQKENI. The CDR3 covers 16 residues.

V usage is TRBV7-9 and J usage is TRBJ2-3; D might be TRBD2 (6 bases). The CDR3 has 16 residues. V lost 4 bases and J lost 2, with 16 bases in between. Germline CDR1 SEHNR, CDR2 FQNEAQ (reference sequence). The CDR3 region is CASSSRLEPPTDTQYF. As DNA, the CDR3 is TGTGCCAGCAGCTCCCGACTAGAGCCTCCCACAGATACGCAGTATTTT.

V usage is TRBV5-1 and J usage is TRBJ2-1, with TRBD2 matching 9 bases. The V gene end was trimmed by 2 bases and the J gene end by 2 bases; junction bases not matched to a gene: 2. CDR1 is SGHRS and CDR2 is YFSETQ in the germline V gene. This CDR3 has 15 residues. The CDR3 region is CASSFVAGAYNEQFF. CDR3 DNA sequence: TGCGCCAGCAGCTTCGTAGCGGGGGCCTACAATGAGCAGTTCTTC.

The gene calls are TRBV28 and TRBJ1-3, with a possible D match to TRBD1 (6 bases). This CDR3 contains 15 residues. The V end was cut by 7 bases, the J end by 4 bases, with 17 bases between. Germline loops: CDR1 MDHEN, CDR2 SYDVKM. CDR3 loop: CASTPSGVGGNTIYF. The DNA of the CDR3 is TGTGCCAGCACTCCCTCAGGGGTGGGAGGAAACACCATATATTTT.

The chain links TRBV18 to TRBJ1-6; D gene unclear. V was pared by 5 bases and J by 9 bases, with 20 bases between. There are 16 residues in the CDR3. Germline CDR1 is KGHSH and CDR2 is LQKENI. In DNA form, the CDR3 reads TGTGCCAGCTCAGCCCCCCTCTTATCACCCGGTTCACCCCTCCACTTT. Translating gives CASSAPLLSPGSPLHF.

The gene calls are TRBV28 and TRBJ2-5, with D tentatively TRBD2 (6 bases). The CDR3 totals 15 residues. V was clipped by 7 bases and J by 5 bases, with 20 bases between them. Germline CDR1 MDHEN, CDR2 SYDVKM. The CDR3, as DNA: TGTGCCAGCAATGGCGCGGCAGGCGCGGGGGAGACCCAGTACTTC. Translation: CASNGAAGAGETQYF.

The chain employs TRBV2 and TRBJ1-5, with 9 bases matching TRBD1. Germline V gene sequence: CDR1 SNHLY, CDR2 FYNNEI. J was trimmed by 10 bases and V by 2 bases; bases with no gene match: 9. This CDR3 spans 15 amino acids. The CDR3 coding sequence is TGTGCCAGCAGTGAATGGGATGGGACAGGGATTCCCCAGCATTTT. Translation gives CASSEWDGTGIPQHF. The whole variable domain, remainder taken from reference TRBV2 and TRBJ1-5, is EPEVTQTPSHQVTQMGQEVILRCVPISNHLYFYWYRQILGQKVEFLVSFYNNEISEKSEIFDDQFSVERPDGSNFTLKIRSTKLEDSAMYFCASSEWDGTGIPQHFGDGTRLSIL.

The rearrangement joins TRBV7-2 to TRBJ1-3; D is unresolved. CDR1 and CDR2 from the germline V gene are SGHTA and FQGNSA. This CDR3 region has 14 residues. The ends were cut back, 1 base at V and 4 bases at J, with 8 bases in the middle. The CDR3 DNA reads as TGTGCCAGCAGCTTAGTGGGGAGGGGAAACACCATATATTTT. Translating gives CASSLVGRGNTIYF.

The rearrangement uses TRBV5-1 and TRBJ2-7; D not resolved. The CDR3 is made up of 13 amino acids. V was clipped by 4 bases and J by 3 bases, with 11 bases between them. Looked up from germline, CDR1 is SGHRS and CDR2 is YFSETQ. The CDR3 loop reads CASSPTSLYEQYF. CDR3 sequence (DNA): TGCGCCAGCAGCCCAACCTCACTCTACGAGCAGTACTTC.

CDR3 sequence (DNA): TGCAGTGCTAGTACCTACGGACAGGGTTTTAATGAAAAACTGTTTTTT. Translated, it gives CSASTYGQGFNEKLFF. The V and J genes are TRBV20-1 and TRBJ1-4, with 8 bases aligning to TRBD1. The CDR3 totals 16 residues. Trimming took 3 bases from V and 4 from J; bases not matched to a gene: 10. CDR1 and CDR2 from the germline V gene are DFQATT and SNEGSKA (reference sequence).

The chain carries TRBV18 and TRBJ1-5; 9 bases map to TRBD1. Losses at the gene ends were 4 bases for V and 3 bases for J; bases not matched to a gene: 4. The CDR3 is made up of 15 amino acids. CDR1 KGHSH and CDR2 LQKENI come from the germline V gene. The CDR3 DNA reads as TGTGCCAGCTCACGGACAGGGGAAGTCAATCAGCCCCAGCATTTT. Translated: CASSRTGEVNQPQHF.